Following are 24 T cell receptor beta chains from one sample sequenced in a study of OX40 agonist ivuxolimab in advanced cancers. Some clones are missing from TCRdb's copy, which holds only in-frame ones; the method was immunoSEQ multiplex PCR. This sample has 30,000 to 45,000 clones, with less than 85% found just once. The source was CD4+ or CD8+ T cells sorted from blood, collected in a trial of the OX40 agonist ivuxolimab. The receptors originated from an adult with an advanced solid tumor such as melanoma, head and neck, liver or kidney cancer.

CDR3 coding DNA: TGTGCCAGCAGCGTAGACCCGGATACGGAGTATGGCTACACCTTC. Translated: CASSVDPDTEYGYTF. The gene calls are TRBV9 and TRBJ1-2; D remains unclear. CDR1 is SGDLS, CDR2 YYNGEE, per germline. The CDR3 totals 15 residues. With 0 bases removed from V and 5 bases from J, the gap between germline ends came to 14 bases. Complete variable domain (other parts from reference TRBV9 and TRBJ1-2): DSGVTQTPKHLITATGQRVTLRCSPRSGDLSVYWYQQSLDQGLQFLIQYYNGEERAKGNILERFSAQQFPDLHSELNLSSLELGDSALYFCASSVDPDTEYGYTFGSGTRLTVV.

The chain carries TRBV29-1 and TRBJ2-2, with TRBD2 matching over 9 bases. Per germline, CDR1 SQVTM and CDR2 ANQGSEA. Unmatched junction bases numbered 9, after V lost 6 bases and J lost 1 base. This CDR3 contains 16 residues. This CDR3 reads CSVAPRLAVNTGELFF. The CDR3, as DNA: TGCAGCGTAGCTCCACGACTAGCGGTGAACACCGGGGAGCTGTTTTTT.

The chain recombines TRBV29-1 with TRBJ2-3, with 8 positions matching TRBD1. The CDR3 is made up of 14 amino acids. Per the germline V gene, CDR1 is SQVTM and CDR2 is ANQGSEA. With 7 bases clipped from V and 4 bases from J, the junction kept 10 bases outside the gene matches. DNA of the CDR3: TGCAGCGCTGCAGGGGGCGCGGGCGCAGATACGCAGTATTTT. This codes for CSAAGGAGADTQYF.

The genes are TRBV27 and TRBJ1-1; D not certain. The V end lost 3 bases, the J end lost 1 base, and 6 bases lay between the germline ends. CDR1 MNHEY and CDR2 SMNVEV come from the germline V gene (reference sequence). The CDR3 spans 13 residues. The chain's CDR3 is CASSLSENTEAFF. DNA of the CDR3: TGTGCCAGCAGTTTGTCCGAGAACACTGAAGCTTTCTTT.

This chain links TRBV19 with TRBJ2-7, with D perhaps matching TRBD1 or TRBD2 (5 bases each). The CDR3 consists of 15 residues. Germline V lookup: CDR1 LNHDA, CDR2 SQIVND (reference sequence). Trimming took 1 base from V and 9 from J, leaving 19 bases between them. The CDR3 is CASSIAGTRGSMQYF. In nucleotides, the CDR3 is TGTGCCAGTAGTATAGCCGGGACGCGTGGTAGCATGCAGTACTTC.

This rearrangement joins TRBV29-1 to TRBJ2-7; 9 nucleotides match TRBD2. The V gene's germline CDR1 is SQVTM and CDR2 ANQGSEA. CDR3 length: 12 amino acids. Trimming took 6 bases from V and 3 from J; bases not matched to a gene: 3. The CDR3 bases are TGCAGCGTGGAGACTAGCGGCTACGAGCAGTACTTC. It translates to CSVETSGYEQYF.

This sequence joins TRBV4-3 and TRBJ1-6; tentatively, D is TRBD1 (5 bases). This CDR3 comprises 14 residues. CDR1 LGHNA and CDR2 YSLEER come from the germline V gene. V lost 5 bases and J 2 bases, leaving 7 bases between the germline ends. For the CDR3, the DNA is TGCGCCAGCAGCGCGGGACCCTATAATTCACCCCTCCACTTT. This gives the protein CASSAGPYNSPLHF.

CDR3 DNA sequence: TGTGCCAGCAGGAGGGTAACTAGTGGCACCGGGGAGCTGTTTTTT. Protein product: CASRRVTSGTGELFF. The V and J genes are TRBV2 and TRBJ2-2; tentatively, D is TRBD2 (5 bases). This CDR3 comprises 15 residues. CDR1 SNHLY and CDR2 FYNNEI come from the germline V gene. Trimming cost V 6 bases and J 4 bases, with 15 bases left between them.

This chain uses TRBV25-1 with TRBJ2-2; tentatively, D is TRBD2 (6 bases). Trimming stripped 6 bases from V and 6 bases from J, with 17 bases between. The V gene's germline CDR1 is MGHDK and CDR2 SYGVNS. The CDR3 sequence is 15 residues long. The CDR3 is CASREPGRGAGELFF. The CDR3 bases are TGTGCCAGCAGGGAGCCCGGGAGAGGAGCCGGGGAGCTGTTTTTT.

CDR3 nucleotides: TGTGCCTGGAGTGTCGGGACTAGTAGGGATACGCAGTATTTT. It is translated as CAWSVGTSRDTQYF. The chain is built from TRBV30 and TRBJ2-3; 8 bases are a match to TRBD2. The germline CDR1 and CDR2 sequences are GTSNPN and SVGIG (reference sequence). This CDR3 region has 14 residues. The V gene end was trimmed by 0 bases and the J gene end by 6 bases; junction bases not matched to a gene: 5.

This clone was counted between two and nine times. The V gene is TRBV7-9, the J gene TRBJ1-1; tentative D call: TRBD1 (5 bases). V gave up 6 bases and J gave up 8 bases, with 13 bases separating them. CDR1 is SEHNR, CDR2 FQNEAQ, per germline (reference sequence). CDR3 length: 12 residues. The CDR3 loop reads CASRRGLLEAFF. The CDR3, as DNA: TGTGCCAGCAGGAGGGGACTTCTAGAAGCTTTCTTT.

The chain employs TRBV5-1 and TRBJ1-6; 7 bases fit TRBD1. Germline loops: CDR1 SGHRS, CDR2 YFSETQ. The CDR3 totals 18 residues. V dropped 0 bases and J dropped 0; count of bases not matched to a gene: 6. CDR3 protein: CASSLGRDSTSYNSPLHF. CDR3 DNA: TGCGCCAGCAGCTTGGGCCGGGACAGCACCTCCTATAATTCACCCCTCCACTTT.

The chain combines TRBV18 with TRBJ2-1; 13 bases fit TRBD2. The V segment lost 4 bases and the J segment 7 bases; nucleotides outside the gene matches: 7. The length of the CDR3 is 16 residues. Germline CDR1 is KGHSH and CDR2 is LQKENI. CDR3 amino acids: CASSRGLAGVGNEQFF. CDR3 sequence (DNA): TGTGCCAGCTCACGTGGACTAGCGGGGGTGGGGAATGAGCAGTTCTTC.

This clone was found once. The CDR3 DNA reads TGTGCCAGCAGCTTAACCCGGATCTCTGGAAACACCATATATTTT. Encoded protein: CASSLTRISGNTIYF. The rearrangement uses TRBV11-1 and TRBJ1-3; no firm D call. CDR1 and CDR2 from the germline V gene are SGHAT and FQDESV (reference sequence). V was shortened by 2 bases and J by 0 bases, with 8 bases between the two germline ends. The CDR3 consists of 15 residues.

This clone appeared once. CDR3 DNA: TGTGCCAGTAGTAACGGGGGCCAAGAGACCCAGTACTTC. As protein: CASSNGGQETQYF. This chain uses TRBV19 with TRBJ2-5, with a possible D match to TRBD2 (6 bases). Germline V gene sequence: CDR1 LNHDA, CDR2 SQIVND (reference sequence). Trimming stripped 4 bases from V and 1 base from J, with 7 bases between. This CDR3 spans 13 amino acids.

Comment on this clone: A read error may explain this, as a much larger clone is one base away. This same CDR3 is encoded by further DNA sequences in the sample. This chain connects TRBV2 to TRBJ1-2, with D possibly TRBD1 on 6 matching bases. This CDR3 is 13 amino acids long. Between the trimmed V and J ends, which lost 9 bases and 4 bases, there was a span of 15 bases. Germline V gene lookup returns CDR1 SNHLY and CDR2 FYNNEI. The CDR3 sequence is CASIKQGGYGYTF. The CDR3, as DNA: TGTGCCAGTATTAAACAGGGCGGCTATGGCTACACCTTC.

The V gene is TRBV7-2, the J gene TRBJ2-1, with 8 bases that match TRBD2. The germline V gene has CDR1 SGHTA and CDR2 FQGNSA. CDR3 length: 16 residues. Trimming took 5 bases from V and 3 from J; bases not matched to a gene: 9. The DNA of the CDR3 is TGTGCCAGCAGCACCATAGCGGGGTTTGACTACAATGAGCAGTTCTTC. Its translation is CASSTIAGFDYNEQFF.

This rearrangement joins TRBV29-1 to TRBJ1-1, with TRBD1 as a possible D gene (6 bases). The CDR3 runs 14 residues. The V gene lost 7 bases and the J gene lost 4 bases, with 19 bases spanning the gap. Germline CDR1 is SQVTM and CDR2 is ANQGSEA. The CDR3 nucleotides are TGCAGCGCCTGCAGGGCTGGAGGGGGCACTGAAGCTTTCTTT. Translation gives CSACRAGGGTEAFF.

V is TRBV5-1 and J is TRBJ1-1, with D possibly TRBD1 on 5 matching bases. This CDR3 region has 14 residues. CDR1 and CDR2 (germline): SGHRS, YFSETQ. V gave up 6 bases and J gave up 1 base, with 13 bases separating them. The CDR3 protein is CASTLQRGNTEAFF. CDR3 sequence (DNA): TGCGCCAGCACCCTGCAGAGGGGGAACACTGAAGCTTTCTTT.

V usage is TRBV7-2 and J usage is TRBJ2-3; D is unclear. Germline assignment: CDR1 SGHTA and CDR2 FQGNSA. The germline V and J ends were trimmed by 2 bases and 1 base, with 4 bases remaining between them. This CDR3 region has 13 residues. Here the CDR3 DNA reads TGTGCCAGCAGCTTACAGGGCACAGATACGCAGTATTTT. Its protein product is CASSLQGTDTQYF.

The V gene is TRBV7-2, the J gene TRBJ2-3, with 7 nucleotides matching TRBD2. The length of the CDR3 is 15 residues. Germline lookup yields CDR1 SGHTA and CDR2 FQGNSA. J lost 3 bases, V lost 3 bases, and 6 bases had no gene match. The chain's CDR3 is CASSLDGGNTDTQYF. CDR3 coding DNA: TGTGCCAGCAGCTTGGACGGGGGGAATACAGATACGCAGTATTTT. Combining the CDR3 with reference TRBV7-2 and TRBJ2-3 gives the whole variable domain GAGVSQSPSNKVTEKGKDVELRCDPISGHTALYWYRQSLGQGLEFLIYFQGNSAPDKSGLPSDRFSAERTGGSVSTLTIQRTQQEDSAVYLCASSLDGGNTDTQYFGPGTRLTVL.

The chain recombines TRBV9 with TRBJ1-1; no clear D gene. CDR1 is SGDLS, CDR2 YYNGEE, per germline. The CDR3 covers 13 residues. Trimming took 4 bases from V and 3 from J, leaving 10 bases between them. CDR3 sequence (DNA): TGTGCCAGCAGCCCCCGGACTTACACTGAAGCTTTCTTT. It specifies CASSPRTYTEAFF.

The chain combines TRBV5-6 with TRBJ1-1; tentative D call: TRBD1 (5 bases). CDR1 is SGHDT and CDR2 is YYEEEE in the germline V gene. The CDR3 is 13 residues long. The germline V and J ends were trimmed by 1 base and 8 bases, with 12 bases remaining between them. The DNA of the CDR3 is TGTGCCAGCAGCTTGTCTGGGCCAGGGGAAGCTTTCTTT. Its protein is CASSLSGPGEAFF.

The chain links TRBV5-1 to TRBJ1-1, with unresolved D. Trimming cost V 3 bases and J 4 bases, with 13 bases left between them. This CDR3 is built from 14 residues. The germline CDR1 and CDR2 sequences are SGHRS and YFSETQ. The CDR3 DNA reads TGCGCCAGCAGCTCCCGGGCGGGTCTCACTGAAGCTTTCTTT. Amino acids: CASSSRAGLTEAFF.